This TCR beta chain derives from a study of blood T cell repertoires in COVID-19. Overall study context: In each case, the material was cDNA or gDNA derived from T cells, B-cell-depleted T cells, or PBMCs.

TCRdb's table, derived via immunoSEQ multiplex PCR, lists solely in-frame clones and lacks some. The sample lists approximately 280,000 clones, roughly 86% occurring once. Cohorts were determined from participant-reported clinical history. Donors of Cohort 3 who recovered were those that had two negative PCRs, clearance, or symptom resolution. Trimming at V came to 5 bases and at J to 6 bases, leaving 8 bases not matched to a gene. The germline gives CDR1 SGHNT, CDR2 YYREEE (reference sequence). The CDR3 loop spans 15 amino acids. The chain recombines TRBV5-4 with TRBJ1-2; 12 bases align to TRBD1. The sequenced sample consisted of PBMCs or T cells enriched from blood (not recorded which). This TCR came from a woman aged 55-69 years who had recovered from COVID-19. In nucleotides, the CDR3 is TGTGCCAGCAGGGGACAGGGGGCGTTTGAGGATGGCTACACCTTC. It codes for CASRGQGAFEDGYTF.